In its sample, the clone carrying this T cell receptor (beta chain) was seen a few times. The sample is drawn from a study of blood T cell repertoires in COVID-19. CDR1 and CDR2 from the germline V gene are SGDLS and YYNGEE. The CDR3 contains 15 residues. Trimming removed 0 bases at V and 5 bases at J, with 15 bases between. Libraries were prepared by immunoSEQ multiplex PCR; TCRdb keeps only in-frame clonotypes and omits some of them. This sample has about 52,000 clones, with roughly 86% found just once. The sequencing sample was made of peripheral blood. The clonotype originates from a man at least 80 years old with active or convalescent COVID-19. The chain employs TRBV9 and TRBJ2-7, with a weak D call TRBD1 (6 bases). CDR3 residues: CASSVAGHPPNEQYF. CDR3 DNA sequence: TGTGCCAGCAGCGTAGCGGGACACCCACCTAACGAGCAGTACTTC.